What follows are 11 T cell receptor beta chains derived from one specimen sequenced in a study of PD-L1 blockade in urothelial cancer. TCRdb's copy holds only in-frame clones and misses some; the assay was immunoSEQ multiplex PCR. The sample shows some 120,000 clones, approximately 88% of them seen only once. Described time point: pretreatment peripheral blood. The source material was PBMCs, sampled around atezolizumab (anti-PD-L1) treatment. The receptors here all came from a man in his forties or fifties with urothelial cancer.

The chain is built from TRBV28 and TRBJ1-6; TRBD1 might be the D (5 bases). The CDR3 sequence is 15 residues long. V shed 3 bases and J shed 9 bases, with 15 bases lying between them. Looked up from germline, CDR1 is MDHEN and CDR2 is SYDVKM. Here the CDR3 reads CASSFVSRGFSPLHF. The DNA of the CDR3 is TGTGCCAGCAGTTTCGTTTCAAGGGGATTTTCACCCCTCCACTTT.

The gene calls are TRBV28 and TRBJ1-2; 7 bases are shared with TRBD1. The junction had 7 bases not matched to a gene; V was cut back by 5 bases and J by 4 bases. The CDR3 is 14 amino acids. The germline V gene encodes CDR1 MDHEN and CDR2 SYDVKM. The CDR3 DNA reads TGTGCCAGCAGTCCCCCACAGGGGATCTATGGCTACACCTTC. Translation gives CASSPPQGIYGYTF.

This clone was observed a single time. The chain has TRBV30 and TRBJ2-5; 10 bases match TRBD1. The germline CDR1 and CDR2 sequences are GTSNPN and SVGIG (reference sequence). The CDR3 is made up of 13 amino acids. With V trimmed by 5 bases and J by 5 bases, 5 bases remained unmatched. The CDR3 DNA is TGTGCCTGGGCCGGGACAGGGGCCGAGACCCAGTACTTC. Translated: CAWAGTGAETQYF. Full variable domain (remainder filled in from reference TRBV30 and TRBJ2-5): SQTIHQWPATLVQPVGSPLSLECTVEGTSNPNLYWYRQAAGRGLQLLFYSVGIGQISSEVPQNLSASRPQDRQFILSSKKLLLSDSGFYLCAWAGTGAETQYFGPGTRLLVL.

The chain couples TRBV27 to TRBJ2-2; the match to TRBD1 covers 8 bases. Germline loops: CDR1 MNHEY, CDR2 SMNVEV (reference sequence). V shed 5 bases and J 4 bases; nucleotides not matched to a gene: 9. The CDR3 loop spans 16 amino acids. CDR3 sequence: CASSPDRVLSTGELFF. The CDR3 nucleotides read TGTGCCAGCAGTCCGGACAGGGTCTTAAGCACCGGGGAGCTGTTTTTT.

The chain joins TRBV7-9 to TRBJ1-5; maybe TRBD1 (6 bases). The CDR3 runs 18 residues. Trimming took 4 bases from V and 1 from J, leaving 20 bases between them. CDR1 is SEHNR, CDR2 FQNEAQ, per germline (reference sequence). CDR3 bases: TGTGCCAGCAGCTCCTCCGGGACATATCGGGGAAGCAATCAGCCCCAGCATTTT. It specifies CASSSSGTYRGSNQPQHF. Full variable domain (rest looked up from reference TRBV7-9 and TRBJ1-5): DTGVSQNPRHKITKRGQNVTFRCDPISEHNRLYWYRQTLGQGPEFLTYFQNEAQLEKSRLLSDRFSAERPKGSFSTLEIQRTEQGDSAMYLCASSSSGTYRGSNQPQHFGDGTRLSIL.

This clone came up once. This rearrangement joins TRBV28 to TRBJ2-7; D unresolved. CDR3 length equals 19 residues. CDR1 is MDHEN, CDR2 SYDVKM, per germline. Trimming left V 3 bases short and J 1 base short, with 25 bases between. Here the CDR3 DNA reads TGTGCCAGCAGTTTGCTTATGCTGCAGATTACCAATCCGTCCTACGAGCAGTACTTC. Translation: CASSLLMLQITNPSYEQYF.

The count of this clone is one. This rearrangement joins TRBV2 to TRBJ2-3; 9 positions match TRBD1. The V gene end was trimmed by 3 bases and the J gene end by 4 bases; junction bases not matched to a gene: 2. The V gene's germline CDR1 is SNHLY and CDR2 FYNNEI. This CDR3 is 14 amino acids long. The CDR3 DNA reads as TGTGCCAGCAGTGAGGGACAGGGTTCAGATACGCAGTATTTT. Residues: CASSEGQGSDTQYF. Full variable domain (outside the CDR3, taken from reference TRBV2 and TRBJ2-3): EPEVTQTPSHQVTQMGQEVILRCVPISNHLYFYWYRQILGQKVEFLVSFYNNEISEKSEIFDDQFSVERPDGSNFTLKIRSTKLEDSAMYFCASSEGQGSDTQYFGPGTRLTVL.

This clone was detected only a few times. The same CDR3 can be traced to other DNA sequences in this sample. CDR3 protein: CASSPLLAGGHEQYF. In DNA, the CDR3 is TGTGCCAGCTCACCACTACTAGCGGGAGGACACGAGCAGTACTTC. The rearrangement uses TRBV18 and TRBJ2-7; 12 bases are a match to TRBD2. CDR3 size: 15 residues. Germline CDR1 and CDR2: KGHSH and LQKENI. J gave up 5 bases and V 1 base, and 3 bases lay outside the gene matches.

The CDR3: CASATGFGGYTF. The CDR3 DNA follows: TGTGCCAGTGCAACAGGGTTCGGCGGCTACACCTTC. V usage is TRBV19 and J usage is TRBJ1-2; TRBD1 might be the D (6 bases). The ends were cut back, 8 bases at V and 8 bases at J, with 15 bases in the middle. There are 12 residues in the CDR3. Germline V lookup: CDR1 LNHDA, CDR2 SQIVND (reference sequence).

The V call is TRBV6-6, the J call TRBJ2-3, with D tentatively TRBD1 (6 bases). The CDR3 sequence is 14 residues long. Between the trimmed V and J ends, which lost 2 bases and 8 bases, there was a span of 14 bases. Germline values: CDR1 MNHNY, CDR2 SVGAGI (reference sequence). CDR3 amino acids: CASSYHGTKGTQYF. The CDR3 DNA is TGTGCCAGCAGTTACCATGGGACAAAGGGTACGCAGTATTTT.

This chain uses TRBV6-6 with TRBJ2-7; 8 bases agree with TRBD2. Germline assignment: CDR1 MNHNY and CDR2 SVGAGI (reference sequence). The CDR3 extends over 15 amino acids. V trimming: 2 bases; J trimming: 0 bases; junction bases outside the gene matches: 3. The CDR3 DNA reads as TGTGCCAGCAGTTACCCGAGCGGGAGCTCCTACGAGCAGTACTTC. Amino acids: CASSYPSGSSYEQYF.